This is a list of T cell receptor beta chains from one sample in a study of blood T cell repertoires in COVID-19. Profiling relied on immunoSEQ multiplex PCR, and the TCRdb table lists in-frame clones only, not all of them. The table records tens of thousands of clones, approximately 88% of them present only once. The sequenced material came from peripheral blood. The receptors here all came from a man over 45 with active COVID-19. Each CDR3 is given with its conserved first and last residue. A D gene is named only where the DNA matches it firmly.

J	D	V	CDR3
TRBJ2-3	.	TRBV6-2/TRBV6-3	CASSYRAGTPSPTDTQYF
TRBJ2-2	TRBD1	TRBV28	CASRGQGRTGELFF
TRBJ1-5	TRBD1	TRBV5-1	CASSLEGTGHQPQHF
TRBJ2-7	TRBD2	TRBV5-5	CASSGGAGGHEQYF
TRBJ2-7	.	TRBV7-2	CASSTLPGTIYEQYF
TRBJ2-1	TRBD2	TRBV18	CASSPNSREGLYEQFF
TRBJ2-1	.	TRBV27	CASTAWTPEHNEQFF
TRBJ2-2	TRBD2	TRBV6-6	CASSRWTSGGASGELFF
TRBJ1-1	.	TRBV4-2	CASSQDRPQVQLNTEAFF
TRBJ2-7	.	TRBV30	CAWSAQGPYEQYF
TRBJ2-7	.	TRBV30	CAWSGETEQYF
TRBJ2-3	TRBD2	TRBV4-2	CASSQEALADNTDTQYF
TRBJ2-3	TRBD2	TRBV3-1/TRBV3-2	CASSWTSAGTDTQYF
TRBJ2-1	.	TRBV11-2	CASSPVRGGALGNEQFF
TRBJ2-1	.	TRBV6-5	CASSSGGPSNEQFF
TRBJ2-7	TRBD1	TRBV7-2	CASTTSGGNSYEQYF
TRBJ1-1	.	TRBV3-1/TRBV3-2	CASSPTLHFNTEAFF
TRBJ1-2	.	TRBV6-2/TRBV6-3	CASSYSRQTPANYGYTF
TRBJ1-2	.	TRBV2	CASSASGGYGYTF
TRBJ2-1	TRBD2	TRBV9	CASSVDPSGTDEQFF
TRBJ1-4	.	TRBV6-5	CASSKLATNEKLFF
TRBJ2-1	.	TRBV19	CASTIERAGSSYNEQFF
TRBJ2-3	.	TRBV30	CAWSVSSRGTDTQYF
TRBJ1-4	.	TRBV28	CASSTTGGGEKLFF
TRBJ2-2	.	TRBV6-5	CASSYSGLLNTGELFF
TRBJ1-1	.	TRBV10-3	CATRQDHNTEAFF
TRBJ2-3	.	TRBV7-2	CASSLGGPDTDTQYF
TRBJ1-5	.	TRBV5-5	CASSFGDSIGQPQHF
TRBJ2-3	.	TRBV7-2	CASSPEGVSTDTQYF
TRBJ1-4	.	TRBV7-6	CASSLVGVRARGATNEKLFF
TRBJ2-5	.	TRBV5-1	CASSLDIETQYF
TRBJ2-7	.	TRBV4-3	CASSQDSASRRIYEQYF
TRBJ1-3	TRBD1	TRBV2	CASSEEGAGRRAGNTIYF
TRBJ2-7	TRBD2	TRBV18	CASSPATSGGSGEQYF
TRBJ2-7	.	TRBV20-1	CSASPFGEQYF
TRBJ1-4	TRBD1	TRBV3-1/TRBV3-2	CASSQRDRVGKKLFF
TRBJ2-4	.	TRBV2	CASSGSSENIQYF
TRBJ2-1	.	TRBV9	CASSALGAIRWSEQFF
TRBJ1-1	.	TRBV18	CASSPTVGGPTEAFF
TRBJ2-7	TRBD2	TRBV6-2/TRBV6-3	CASSGSGRRIEQYF
TRBJ2-3	.	TRBV28	CASSPNTDTQYF
TRBJ2-2	.	TRBV5-6	CASSIPGGSGELFF
TRBJ1-5	.	TRBV6-5	CASSSHRDQPQHF
TRBJ2-1	TRBD1	TRBV6-2/TRBV6-3	CASSGADRGLNEQFF
TRBJ2-5	.	TRBV28	CASSGVGAEETQYF
TRBJ2-6	.	TRBV4-2	CASSQDSQAPRSGANVLTF
TRBJ1-1	TRBD1	TRBV29-1	CSVEDPMDRATFF
TRBJ1-4	TRBD1	TRBV5-1	CASSPGQNNEKLFF